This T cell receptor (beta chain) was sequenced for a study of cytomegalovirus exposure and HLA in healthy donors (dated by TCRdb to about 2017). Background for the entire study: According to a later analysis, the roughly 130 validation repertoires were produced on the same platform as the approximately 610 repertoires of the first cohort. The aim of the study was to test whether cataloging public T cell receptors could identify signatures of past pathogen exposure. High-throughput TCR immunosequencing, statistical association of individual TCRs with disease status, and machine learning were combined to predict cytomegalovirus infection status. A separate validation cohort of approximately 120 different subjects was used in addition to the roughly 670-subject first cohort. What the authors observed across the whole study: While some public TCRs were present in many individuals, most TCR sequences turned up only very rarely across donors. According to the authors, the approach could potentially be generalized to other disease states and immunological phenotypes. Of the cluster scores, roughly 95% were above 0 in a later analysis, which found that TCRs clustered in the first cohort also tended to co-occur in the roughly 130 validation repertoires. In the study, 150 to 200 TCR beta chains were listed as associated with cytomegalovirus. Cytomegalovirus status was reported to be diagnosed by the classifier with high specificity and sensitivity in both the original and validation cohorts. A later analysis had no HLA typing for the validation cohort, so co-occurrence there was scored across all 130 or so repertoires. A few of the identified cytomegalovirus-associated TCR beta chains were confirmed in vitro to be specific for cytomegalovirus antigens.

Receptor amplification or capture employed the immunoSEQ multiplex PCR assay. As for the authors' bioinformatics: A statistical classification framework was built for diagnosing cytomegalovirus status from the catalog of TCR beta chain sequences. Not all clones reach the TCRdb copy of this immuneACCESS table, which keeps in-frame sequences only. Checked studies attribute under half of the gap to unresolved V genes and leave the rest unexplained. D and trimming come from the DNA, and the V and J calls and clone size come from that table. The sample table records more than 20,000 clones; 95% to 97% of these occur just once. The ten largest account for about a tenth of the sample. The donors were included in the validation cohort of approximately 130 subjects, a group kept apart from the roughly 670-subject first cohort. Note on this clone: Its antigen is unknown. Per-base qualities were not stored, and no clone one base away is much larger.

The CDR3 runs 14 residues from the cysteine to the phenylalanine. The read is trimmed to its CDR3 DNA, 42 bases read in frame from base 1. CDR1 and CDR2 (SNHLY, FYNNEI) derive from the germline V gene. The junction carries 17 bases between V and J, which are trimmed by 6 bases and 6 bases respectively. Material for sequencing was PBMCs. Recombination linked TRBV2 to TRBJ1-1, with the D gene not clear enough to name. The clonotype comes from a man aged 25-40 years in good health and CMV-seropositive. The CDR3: CASSSRGERAEAFF. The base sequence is TGTGCCAGCAGCTCTCGGGGAGAGAGGGCTGAAGCTTTCTTT. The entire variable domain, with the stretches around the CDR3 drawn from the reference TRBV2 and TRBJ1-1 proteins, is EPEVTQTPSHQVTQMGQEVILRCVPISNHLYFYWYRQILGQKVEFLVSFYNNEISEKSEIFDDQFSVERPDGSNFTLKIRSTKLEDSAMYFCASSSRGERAEAFFGQGTRLTVV.